One and the same sample provided the 22 T cell receptor beta chains below, sequenced in a study of CD8+ T cells in alopecia areata. Extracted RNA was reverse transcribed, and the resulting cDNA served as sequencing template. Sequencing used immunoSEQ multiplex PCR; TCRdb keeps in-frame clones, though not all of them. This sample has hundreds of thousands of clones; roughly two thirds occur once, and the top ten carry 0.95% to 1.5%. Specimen: CD4+ T cells sorted from blood, collected at week 0. The source is a human donor with alopecia areata.

The V gene is TRBV5-1, the J gene TRBJ2-5, with 7 positions matching TRBD2. CDR1 is SGHRS and CDR2 is YFSETQ in the germline V gene. The CDR3 totals 14 residues. Unmatched junction bases numbered 7, after V lost 3 bases and J lost 5 bases. The CDR3 DNA follows: TGCGCCAGCAGCTGGGGACGGCGGGGGGAGACCCAGTACTTC. It encodes CASSWGRRGETQYF.

The table lists this clone with a few counts. Other DNA sequences in the same sample also yield this CDR3. The chain recombines TRBV29-1 with TRBJ2-5; 10 bases map to TRBD2. The V segment lost 4 bases and the J segment 1 base; nucleotides outside the gene matches: 3. CDR1 and CDR2 (germline): SQVTM, ANQGSEA. The CDR3 length is 14 residues. The CDR3 nucleotides are TGCAGCGTTGGAGCGGGGGGGTCCCAAGAGACCCAGTACTTC. Protein: CSVGAGGSQETQYF.

V gene TRBV18 combines with J gene TRBJ1-1; no clear D gene. Germline assignment: CDR1 KGHSH and CDR2 LQKENI. There are 13 residues in the CDR3. The V and J ends lost 3 bases and 1 base respectively, with 6 bases between them. CDR3 sequence (DNA): TGTGCCAGCTCACCTAAACAGAACACTGAAGCTTTCTTT. This codes for CASSPKQNTEAFF.

This chain links TRBV7-2 with TRBJ1-1, with TRBD1 identical over 7 bases. CDR1 is SGHTA and CDR2 is FQGNSA in the germline V gene. This CDR3 contains 12 residues. Trimming took 8 bases from V and 4 from J; bases not matched to a gene: 4. DNA of the CDR3: TGTGCCAGCGCGGGACAGTTCACTGAAGCTTTCTTT. This gives the protein CASAGQFTEAFF.

V is TRBV5-1 and J is TRBJ2-3; D is unresolved. The V end was cut by 0 bases, the J end by 4 bases, with 6 bases between. CDR3 length equals 13 residues. The germline V gene has CDR1 SGHRS and CDR2 YFSETQ. CDR3 nucleotides: TGCGCCAGCAGCTTGGGGACCCCAGATACGCAGTATTTT. This encodes CASSLGTPDTQYF. The whole variable domain, filled in from reference TRBV5-1 and TRBJ2-3, reads KAGVTQTPRYLIKTRGQQVTLSCSPISGHRSVSWYQQTPGQGLQFLFEYFSETQRNKGNFPGRFSGRQFSNSRSEMNVSTLELGDSALYLCASSLGTPDTQYFGPGTRLTVL.

This clone was counted between two and nine times. The chain combines TRBV7-2 with TRBJ1-1; possible D gene TRBD1, 6 bases. Trimming left V 2 bases short and J 6 bases short, with 13 bases between. Germline CDR1 is SGHTA and CDR2 is FQGNSA. This CDR3 is built from 14 residues. DNA of the CDR3: TGTGCCAGCAGCTTATTCACAGGGTGGCCTGAAGCTTTCTTT. This sequence encodes CASSLFTGWPEAFF. Looking up the rest from reference TRBV7-2 and TRBJ1-1 gives the full variable domain: GAGVSQSPSNKVTEKGKDVELRCDPISGHTALYWYRQSLGQGLEFLIYFQGNSAPDKSGLPSDRFSAERTGGSVSTLTIQRTQQEDSAVYLCASSLFTGWPEAFFGQGTRLTVV.

The V and J genes are TRBV25-1 and TRBJ1-6; 7 bases line up with TRBD1. The germline CDR1 and CDR2 sequences are MGHDK and SYGVNS. V lost 7 bases, J lost 5 bases, and 5 bases stayed unmatched. There are 14 residues in the CDR3. In DNA form, the CDR3 reads TGTGCCAGCATGGGGACAGCGAATAATTCACCCCTCCACTTT. This encodes CASMGTANNSPLHF.

The genes are TRBV5-6 and TRBJ2-2; D is unresolved. The germline gives CDR1 SGHDT, CDR2 YYEEEE. V lost 4 bases and J 6 bases, leaving 4 bases between the germline ends. The CDR3 sequence is 11 residues long. The CDR3 region has the DNA TGTGCCAGCAGCCGGGCCGGGGAGCTGTTTTTT. Translation gives CASSRAGELFF.

The table lists this clone with a few counts. The chain carries TRBV11-1 and TRBJ2-7; weak D call: TRBD2 (5 bases). V was trimmed by 5 bases and J by 2 bases, leaving 13 bases between them. CDR3 length: 14 residues. Germline V gene sequence: CDR1 SGHAT, CDR2 FQDESV (reference sequence). This CDR3 reads CASSPYRSAYEQYF. The CDR3 region has the DNA TGTGCCAGCAGCCCGTACCGTAGCGCCTACGAGCAGTACTTC. Variable domain in full (rest from reference TRBV11-1 and TRBJ2-7): EAEVAQSPRYKITEKSQAVAFWCDPISGHATLYWYRQILGQGPELLVQFQDESVVDDSQLPKDRFSAERLKGVDSTLKIQPAELGDSAMYLCASSPYRSAYEQYFGPGTRLTVT.

Points on this clone: This same CDR3 is encoded by further DNA sequences in the sample. The chain couples TRBV5-6 to TRBJ1-5, with D hard to call. CDR3 length: 15 amino acids. Germline V gives CDR1 SGHDT, CDR2 YYEEEE. Between the trimmed V and J ends, which lost 0 bases and 0 bases, there was a span of 7 bases. Here the CDR3 reads CASSLVGDSNQPQHF. For the CDR3, the DNA is TGTGCCAGCAGCTTGGTCGGGGATAGCAATCAGCCCCAGCATTTT.

This clone was counted only a few times. The chain joins TRBV10-3 to TRBJ2-1; 9 bases are shared with TRBD1. V shed 6 bases and J 14 bases; nucleotides not matched to a gene: 8. This CDR3 has 12 residues. Looked up from germline, CDR1 is ENHRY and CDR2 is SYGVKD. DNA of the CDR3: TGTGCCATCAGCCGGGACAGGGTATTGGAGTTCTTC. It encodes CAISRDRVLEFF.

V usage is TRBV29-1 and J usage is TRBJ1-2, with a possible D match to TRBD1 (6 bases). Germline loops: CDR1 SQVTM, CDR2 ANQGSEA. Trimming removed 6 bases from V and 4 bases from J, with 15 bases in between. This CDR3 region has 13 residues. In DNA form, the CDR3 reads TGCAGCGTCGTCATCGCAGGGGCCTATGGCTACACCTTC. Translating gives CSVVIAGAYGYTF. The full variable domain, with the rest looked up from reference TRBV29-1 and TRBJ1-2, is SAVISQKPSRDICQRGTSLTIQCQVDSQVTMMFWYRQQPGQSLTLIATANQGSEATYESGFVIDKFPISRPNLTFSTLTVSNMSPEDSSIYLCSVVIAGAYGYTFGSGTRLTVV.

CDR3 DNA sequence: TGTGCCACCAGCAGAGGGACAGAGAACTATGGCTACACCTTC. Encoded protein: CATSRGTENYGYTF. The rearrangement links TRBV15 to TRBJ1-2; a weak D match, TRBD1 (6 bases). The CDR3 length is 14 residues. Per germline, CDR1 LNHNV and CDR2 YYDKDF (reference sequence). Between the trimmed V and J ends, which lost 1 base and 2 bases, there was a span of 8 bases.

The chain links TRBV5-1 to TRBJ2-4, with D uncertain. CDR3 size: 13 residues. Deletions cut 4 bases from V and 2 bases from J, with 7 bases between. Germline V gives CDR1 SGHRS, CDR2 YFSETQ. This chain's CDR3 is CASSQGTKNIQYF. The CDR3 coding sequence is TGCGCCAGCAGCCAAGGGACCAAAAACATTCAGTACTTC.

The sample holds many counts of this clone. The chain joins TRBV11-2 to TRBJ2-2; the D is unclear. This CDR3 spans 14 amino acids. V lost 5 bases and J 1 base, leaving 8 bases between the germline ends. CDR1 is SGHAT and CDR2 is FQNNGV in the germline V gene. CDR3 in amino acids: CASSALRNTGELFF. The CDR3 DNA follows: TGTGCCAGCAGCGCTCTAAGGAACACCGGGGAGCTGTTTTTT. The whole variable domain, remainder taken from reference TRBV11-2 and TRBJ2-2, is EAGVAQSPRYKIIEKRQSVAFWCNPISGHATLYWYQQILGQGPKLLIQFQNNGVVDDSQLPKDRFSAERLKGVDSTLKIQPAKLEDSAVYLCASSALRNTGELFFGEGSRLTVL.

The chain has TRBV30 and TRBJ1-5; D is ambiguous. CDR1 and CDR2 from the germline V gene are GTSNPN and SVGIG (reference sequence). The length of the CDR3 is 12 residues. V was shortened by 0 bases and J by 5 bases, with 5 bases between the two germline ends. As DNA, the CDR3 is TGTGCCTGGAGTGTATTCGATCAGCCCCAGCATTTT. This codes for CAWSVFDQPQHF.

This clone appeared a few times. The V call is TRBV30, the J call TRBJ1-1, with no clear D. The CDR3 sequence is 13 residues long. V shed 5 bases and J shed 1 base, with 11 bases lying between them. Germline V gene lookup returns CDR1 GTSNPN and CDR2 SVGIG (reference sequence). CDR3 amino acids: CAWSVYSNTEAFF. In nucleotides, the CDR3 is TGTGCCTGGTCTGTTTACTCGAACACTGAAGCTTTCTTT.

The J gene is TRBJ1-2, the V gene TRBV20-1; D call uncertain. CDR1 DFQATT and CDR2 SNEGSKA come from the germline V gene (reference sequence). V was shortened by 3 bases and J by 7 bases, with 9 bases between the two germline ends. The length of the CDR3 is 11 residues. The CDR3 coding sequence is TGCAGTGCTAGGGAGGGTGGTGGCTACACCTTC. Translation: CSAREGGGYTF.

This clone was recorded a few times. CDR3 region: CAWSSLSGVNQPQHF. The DNA of the CDR3 is TGTGCCTGGAGTTCCCTCAGCGGCGTCAATCAGCCCCAGCATTTT. This chain uses TRBV30 with TRBJ1-5; D not resolved. V was shortened by 2 bases and J by 3 bases, with 14 bases between the two germline ends. There are 15 residues in the CDR3. CDR1 GTSNPN and CDR2 SVGIG come from the germline V gene (reference sequence).

This rearrangement joins TRBV30 to TRBJ2-2; maybe TRBD1 (6 bases). Germline V gene sequence: CDR1 GTSNPN, CDR2 SVGIG (reference sequence). This CDR3 spans 14 amino acids. Trimming shortened V by 2 bases and J by 3 bases, and 10 bases separated the two germline ends. CDR3 sequence (DNA): TGTGCCTGGAGTAGGGACACCGACACCGGGGAGCTGTTTTTT. Amino acids: CAWSRDTDTGELFF.

J is TRBJ2-1 and V is TRBV15; possible D gene TRBD1, 5 bases. From germline, CDR1 is LNHNV and CDR2 YYDKDF (reference sequence). Deletions cut 3 bases from V and 0 bases from J, with 12 bases between. This CDR3 is built from 16 residues. The CDR3 sequence is CATSRDTLGSYNEQFF. CDR3 nucleotide sequence: TGTGCCACCAGCAGGGACACTCTCGGCTCCTACAATGAGCAGTTCTTC.

The chain combines TRBV27 with TRBJ1-1; weak D call: TRBD1 (5 bases). The CDR3 length is 15 residues. Germline values: CDR1 MNHEY, CDR2 SMNVEV (reference sequence). Trimming stripped 6 bases from V and 4 bases from J, with 18 bases between. CDR3 bases: TGTGCCAGCAGACCGGACAACCCTAGGACCACTGAAGCTTTCTTT. It translates to CASRPDNPRTTEAFF.